This T cell receptor (beta chain) derives from a study of blood T cell repertoires in COVID-19. Per the germline V gene, CDR1 is LNHDA and CDR2 is SQIVND (reference sequence). The V gene lost 2 bases and the J gene lost 3 bases, with 9 bases spanning the gap. This CDR3 spans 14 amino acids. Under the authors' procedure: It was from reference gene primer amplification that nucleated cell counts were estimated. TCRdb's copy holds only in-frame clones and misses some; the assay was immunoSEQ multiplex PCR. V and J calls and clone size follow that table, whereas D and trimming were derived from the DNA. The table lists some 140,000 clones, roughly four fifths of them singletons.

This chain joins TRBV19 and TRBJ2-3; unclear D gene. Sequenced material: peripheral blood. This TCR came from a human donor in a cohort sampled during active COVID-19. The CDR3 DNA is TGTGCCAGTAGTATAAAGAGCTTGACAGATACGCAGTATTTT. Its protein product is CASSIKSLTDTQYF.